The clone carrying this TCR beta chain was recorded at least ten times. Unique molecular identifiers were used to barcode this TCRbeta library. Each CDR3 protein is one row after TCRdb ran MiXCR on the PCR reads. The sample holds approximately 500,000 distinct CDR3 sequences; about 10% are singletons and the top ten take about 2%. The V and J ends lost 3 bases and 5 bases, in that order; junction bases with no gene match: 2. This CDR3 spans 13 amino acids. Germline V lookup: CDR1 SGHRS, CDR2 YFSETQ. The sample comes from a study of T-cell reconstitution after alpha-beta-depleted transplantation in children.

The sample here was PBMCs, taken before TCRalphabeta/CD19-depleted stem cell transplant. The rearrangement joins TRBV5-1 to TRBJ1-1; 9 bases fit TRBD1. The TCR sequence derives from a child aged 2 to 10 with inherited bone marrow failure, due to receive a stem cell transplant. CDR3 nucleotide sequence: TGCGCCAGCAGCTGGGGGACAGGGACTGAAGCTTTCTTT. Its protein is CASSWGTGTEAFF.